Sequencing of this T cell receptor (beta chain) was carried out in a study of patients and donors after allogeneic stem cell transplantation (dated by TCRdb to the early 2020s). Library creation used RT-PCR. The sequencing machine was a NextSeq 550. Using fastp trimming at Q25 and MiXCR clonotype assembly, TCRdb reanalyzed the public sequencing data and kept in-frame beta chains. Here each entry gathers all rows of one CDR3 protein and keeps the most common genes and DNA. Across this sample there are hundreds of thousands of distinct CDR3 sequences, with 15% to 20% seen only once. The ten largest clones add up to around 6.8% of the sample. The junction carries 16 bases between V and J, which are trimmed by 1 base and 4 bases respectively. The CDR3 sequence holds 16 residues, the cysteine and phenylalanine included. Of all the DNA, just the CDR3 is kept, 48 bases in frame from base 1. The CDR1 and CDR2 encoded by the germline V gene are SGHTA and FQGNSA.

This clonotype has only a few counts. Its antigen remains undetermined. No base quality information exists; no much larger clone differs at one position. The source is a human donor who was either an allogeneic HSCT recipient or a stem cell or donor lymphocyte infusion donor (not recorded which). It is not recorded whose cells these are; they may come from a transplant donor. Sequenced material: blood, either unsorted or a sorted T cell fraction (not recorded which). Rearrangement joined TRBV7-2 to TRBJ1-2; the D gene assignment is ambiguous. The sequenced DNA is TGTGCCAGCAGCTTAGGAATGCTGGCAGGCCCCTATGGCTACACCTTC. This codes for CASSLGMLAGPYGYTF.